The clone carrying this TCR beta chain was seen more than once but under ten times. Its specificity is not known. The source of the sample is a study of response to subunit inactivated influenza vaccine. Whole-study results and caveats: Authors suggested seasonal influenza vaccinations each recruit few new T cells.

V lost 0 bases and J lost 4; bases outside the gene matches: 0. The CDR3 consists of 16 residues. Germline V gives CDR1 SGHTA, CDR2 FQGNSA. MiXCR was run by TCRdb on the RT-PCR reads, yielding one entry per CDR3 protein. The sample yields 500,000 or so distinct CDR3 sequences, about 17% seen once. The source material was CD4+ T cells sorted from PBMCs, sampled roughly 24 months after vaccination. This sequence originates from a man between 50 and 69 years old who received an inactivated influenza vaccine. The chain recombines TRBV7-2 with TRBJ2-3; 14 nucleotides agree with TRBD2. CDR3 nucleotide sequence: TGTGCCAGCAGCTTAGCGGGACTAGCGGGAGCAGATACGCAGTATTTT. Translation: CASSLAGLAGADTQYF.